Listed below are T cell receptor beta chains from one sample, sequenced in a study of T cell repertoires in cytomegalovirus infection. Via MiXCR, TCRdb re-called the reads, giving one row per CDR3 protein. The sample lists roughly 500,000 distinct CDR3 sequences, about 33% occurring once. No antigen has been assigned to these receptors. The specimen was cultured PBMCs, collected from culture after CMV antigen stimulation. These receptors came from a human donor in good health (CMV status not recorded). Some clones in this sample may be carry-over from other donors' samples. The CDR3 runs from the conserved cysteine through the conserved F or W. A D gene is named only where the DNA matches it firmly. Only some rows state a clone size, as once, few, many or a class for expanded clones.

-	TRBV7-2	TRBJ2-7	few	TGTGCCAGCAACCGATATAGCGGAAATCCTGGGGAGCAGTACTTC	CASNRYSGNPGEQYF
TRBD1	TRBV7-2	TRBJ2-4	many	TGTGCCAGCAGTGGGACAGCAATACTAGCCAAAAACATTCAGTACTTC	CASSGTAILAKNIQYF
-	TRBV12-3/TRBV12-4	TRBJ1-2	-	TGTGCCAGCAGTTCGACGCCAGGATACGGCTACACCTTC	CASSSTPGYGYTF
TRBD2	TRBV7-8	TRBJ2-5	-	TGTGCCAGCAGCTTGGGACTAAGAATTAAAGAGACCCAGTACTTC	CASSLGLRIKETQYF
-	TRBV6-1	TRBJ2-5	-	TGTGCCAGCATCTGGCAAGAGACCCAGTACTTC	CASIWQETQYF
TRBD2	TRBV7-3	TRBJ2-1	few	TGTGCCAGCAGCTTCTCTGGGCTAGCGGGAGTGGGGAATGAGCAGTTCTTC	CASSFSGLAGVGNEQFF
TRBD2	TRBV12-3/TRBV12-4	TRBJ2-7	-	TGTGCCAGCAGACTAGCGGGTACCTACGAGCAGTACTTC	CASRLAGTYEQYF
-	TRBV6-2/TRBV6-3	TRBJ2-1	once	TGTGCCAGCAGTTGGACTTCCCTCTACAATGAGCAGTTCTTC	CASSWTSLYNEQFF
TRBD2	TRBV12-3/TRBV12-4	TRBJ2-5	few	TGTGCCAGCAGTTCCGCGGGACTAGCTGGGGAGACCCAGTACTTC	CASSSAGLAGETQYF
-	TRBV6-6	TRBJ1-4	few	TGTGCCAGCAGTTCGACAAAGGCAACTAATGAAAAACTGTTTTTT	CASSSTKATNEKLFF
TRBD2	TRBV7-2	TRBJ2-1	many	TGTGCCAGCAGCTTAGTTGGACTAGGAGATGAGCAGTTCTTC	CASSLVGLGDEQFF
-	TRBV27	TRBJ1-1	-	TGTGCCAGCAGTTTATCGATAGGGTTGAACACTGAAGCTTTCTTT	CASSLSIGLNTEAFF
TRBD2	TRBV6-2/TRBV6-3	TRBJ2-1	-	TGTGCCAGCAGTTACCCCGGAGGGCGGGAGGCCGGGCAGTTCTTC	CASSYPGGREAGQFF
-	TRBV24-1	TRBJ2-5	few	TGTGCCACCAGCCGCCAGGGTCTTCAGACCCAGTACTTC	CATSRQGLQTQYF
-	TRBV12-3/TRBV12-4	TRBJ1-4	few	TGTGCCAGCAGAGTACAGGGCGTCATTGAAAAACTGTTTTTT	CASRVQGVIEKLFF
-	TRBV30	TRBJ1-2	few	TGTGCCCGGGATCATCGGGACTTACCCCCCTACTATGGCTACACCTTC	CARDHRDLPPYYGYTF
TRBD2	TRBV7-3	TRBJ2-7	-	TGTGCCAGCAGCTTAGGAGCGGGAGGGCCAAGGTTCGAGCAGTACTTC	CASSLGAGGPRFEQYF
-	TRBV7-8	TRBJ2-5	many	TGTGCCAGCAGCTTAACATCCGAGGAGACCCAGTACTTC	CASSLTSEETQYF
TRBD1	TRBV5-5	TRBJ1-5	-	TGTGCCAGCAGCTCATGGACAGGGGAGCGTCAGCCCCAGCATTTT	CASSSWTGERQPQHF
TRBD2	TRBV19	TRBJ2-3	-	TGTGCCAGTAGTCACCGACTAGCGGGAGTTGGAAGCACAGATACGCAGTATTTT	CASSHRLAGVGSTDTQYF
-	TRBV7-2	TRBJ2-2	many	TGTGCCAGCAGCTTAGCGCCCCCCTGGCCATCGAACACCGGGGAGCTGTTTTTT	CASSLAPPWPSNTGELFF
-	TRBV12-3/TRBV12-4	TRBJ2-1	few	TGTGCCAGCAGTCTAACAGGGCGGCAGTTCTTC	CASSLTGRQFF
-	TRBV12-3/TRBV12-4	TRBJ2-1	-	TGTGCCAGCAGACTACTAGCAAACAATGAGCAGTTCTTC	CASRLLANNEQFF
-	TRBV6-1	TRBJ1-5	few	TGTGCCAGCAGGGGGGACAGCAATCAGCCCCAGCATTTT	CASRGDSNQPQHF
TRBD1	TRBV7-2	TRBJ2-1	-	TGTGCCAGCAGCTTTGGGACAGTTAATGAGCAGTTCTTC	CASSFGTVNEQFF
-	TRBV19	TRBJ1-2	-	TGTGCCAGTACCCCCTTGGGGGTCTATGGCTACACCTTC	CASTPLGVYGYTF
-	TRBV7-8	TRBJ2-3	few	TGTGCCAGCAGCTTAGCTCTCGGAGACACAGATACGCAGTATTTT	CASSLALGDTDTQYF
-	TRBV7-2	TRBJ1-1	many	TGTGCCAGCAGCTTAAGCTTGGGGACCCAGAACACTGAAGCTTTCTTT	CASSLSLGTQNTEAFF
TRBD2	TRBV7-8	TRBJ2-2	few	TGTGCCAGCAGCCCGTTAGCGGGAGCCGCGCCCGGGGAGCTGTTTTTT	CASSPLAGAAPGELFF
-	TRBV7-2	TRBJ1-3	few	TGTGCCAGCAGCTTCTGGGCAGGGGCTGGAAACACCATATATTTT	CASSFWAGAGNTIYF